The 14 T cell receptor beta chains in this list originate from one sample, sequenced in a study of blood T cell repertoires in COVID-19. TCRdb's table, derived via immunoSEQ multiplex PCR, lists solely in-frame clones and lacks some. The sample consists of around 160,000 clones, roughly 84% of them appearing once. Sequences were obtained from PBMCs or T cells enriched from blood (not recorded which). These receptors were collected from a woman aged 45-59 years who had been exposed to COVID-19.

The chain has TRBV6-2 or TRBV6-3 and TRBJ1-6, with 8 bases aligning to TRBD1. The CDR3 has 17 residues. The junction had 11 bases not matched to a gene; V was cut back by 3 bases and J by 7 bases. In germline, CDR1 is MNHEY, CDR2 SVGEGT. In DNA form, the CDR3 reads TGTGCCAGCAGTTATGCGAAGACAGGGGCGGCAAATTCACCCCTCCACTTT. Translation: CASSYAKTGAANSPLHF.

The rearrangement joins TRBV18 to TRBJ1-4; 12 nucleotides line up with TRBD1. Germline V gives CDR1 KGHSH, CDR2 LQKENI. V shed 3 bases, J shed 8 bases, and the junction held 7 bases outside the gene matches. The CDR3 consists of 16 residues. CDR3 sequence reads: CASSPGDRGRLEKLFF. Written as DNA, the CDR3 is TGTGCCAGCTCACCGGGGGACAGGGGGCGGTTGGAAAAACTGTTTTTT. The variable domain in full, with the rest retrieved from reference TRBV18 and TRBJ1-4, is NAGVMQNPRHLVRRRGQEARLRCSPMKGHSHVYWYRQLPEEGLKFMVYLQKENIIDESGMPKERFSAEFPKEGPSILRIQQVVRGDSAAYFCASSPGDRGRLEKLFFGSGTQLSVL.

The chain joins TRBV9 to TRBJ2-4; no firm D call. V was trimmed by 4 bases and J by 2 bases, leaving 13 bases between them. The CDR3 has 15 residues. Germline assignment: CDR1 SGDLS and CDR2 YYNGEE. The CDR3 nucleotides are TGTGCCAGCAGCCCCCTCGCACTTACCAAAAACATTCAGTACTTC. It encodes CASSPLALTKNIQYF. Looking up the rest from reference TRBV9 and TRBJ2-4 gives the full variable domain: DSGVTQTPKHLITATGQRVTLRCSPRSGDLSVYWYQQSLDQGLQFLIQYYNGEERAKGNILERFSAQQFPDLHSELNLSSLELGDSALYFCASSPLALTKNIQYFGAGTRLSVL.

The rearrangement links TRBV13 to TRBJ1-6; no reliable D call. Trimming cost V 5 bases and J 0 bases, with 11 bases left between them. The CDR3 extends over 16 amino acids. Germline CDR1 PRHDT, CDR2 FYEKMQ (reference sequence). Written as DNA, the CDR3 is TGTGCCAGCAGCCGTCGGGTCAGCTCCTATAATTCACCCCTCCACTTT. Its protein is CASSRRVSSYNSPLHF.

V is TRBV18 and J is TRBJ2-1; 14 bases line up with TRBD2. The CDR3 consists of 17 residues. The germline V gene encodes CDR1 KGHSH and CDR2 LQKENI. J gave up 9 bases and V 3 bases, and 10 bases lay outside the gene matches. The CDR3 here is CASSPPTSGRALVEQFF. The CDR3 nucleotides read TGTGCCAGCTCACCCCCGACTAGCGGGAGGGCCTTGGTTGAGCAGTTCTTC.

The rearrangement links TRBV27 to TRBJ1-1; perhaps TRBD1 as D (6 bases). CDR3 length: 16 amino acids. Germline CDR1 reads MNHEY; CDR2 reads SMNVEV (reference sequence). Trimming took 4 bases from V and 3 from J, leaving 18 bases between them. The CDR3 DNA follows: TGTGCCAGCAGTTCCCTTTACAGGGAGGGGGACACTGAAGCTTTCTTT. Translation: CASSSLYREGDTEAFF.

This clone has just one count. The gene calls are TRBV24-1 and TRBJ2-7, with 8 bases fitting TRBD1. The CDR3 runs 13 residues. CDR1 is KGHDR and CDR2 is SFDVKD in the germline V gene. The V and J ends lost 2 bases and 9 bases, in that order; junction bases with no gene match: 5. The CDR3 reads CATSDSDRAVQYF. The CDR3 DNA is TGTGCCACCAGTGATTCGGACAGGGCTGTGCAGTACTTC.

This clone has just a few counts. V and J are TRBV6-5 and TRBJ2-7; TRBD2 is a possible D gene (5 bases). The length of the CDR3 is 14 residues. Trimming pared 3 bases from V and 9 bases from J, leaving 18 bases between. The germline V gene encodes CDR1 MNHEY and CDR2 SVGAGI. The DNA of the CDR3 is TGTGCCAGCAGTTATATGGACTCCTCAAATCCGCAGTACTTC. Translation: CASSYMDSSNPQYF.

This clone was seen more than once but under ten times. The rearrangement links TRBV6-5 to TRBJ1-1; tentatively, D is TRBD1 (5 bases). This CDR3 spans 15 amino acids. Germline CDR1 is MNHEY and CDR2 is SVGAGI. The V end lost 5 bases, the J end lost 2 bases, and 15 bases lay between the germline ends. CDR3 coding DNA: TGTGCCAGCAGTATGGGACTGGGGGTAAACACTGAAGCTTTCTTT. It yields the protein CASSMGLGVNTEAFF.

As regards this clone: Distinct nucleotide sequences in the sample also encode this CDR3. The chain combines TRBV19 with TRBJ2-3; a weak D match, TRBD2 (5 bases). The CDR3 covers 15 residues. Deletions cut 3 bases from V and 0 bases from J, with 10 bases between. CDR1 and CDR2 (germline): LNHDA, SQIVND (reference sequence). The CDR3 DNA sequence: TGTGCCAGTAGTATCCTCGGGGTGAGCACAGATACGCAGTATTTT. It specifies CASSILGVSTDTQYF.

V is TRBV4-2 and J is TRBJ1-5, with TRBD1 matching 8 bases. With V trimmed by 0 bases and J by 7 bases, 5 bases remained unmatched. This CDR3 has 15 amino acids. CDR1 and CDR2 (germline): LGHNA, YNFKEQ. CDR3: CASSQDGQGGQPQHF. In nucleotides, the CDR3 is TGTGCCAGCAGCCAAGATGGACAGGGTGGACAGCCCCAGCATTTT.

This chain's CDR3 is CASSVEISGEQFF. The CDR3 nucleotides are TGTGCCAGCAGCGTAGAAATTTCCGGTGAGCAGTTCTTC. The V gene is TRBV9, the J gene TRBJ2-1; D uncertain. The germline V and J ends were trimmed by 0 bases and 9 bases, with 10 bases remaining between them. In germline, CDR1 is SGDLS, CDR2 YYNGEE. The length of the CDR3 is 13 residues.

The rearrangement joins TRBV11-2 to TRBJ2-7; D gene ambiguous. Germline V gene sequence: CDR1 SGHAT, CDR2 FQNNGV. The CDR3 has 14 residues. Trimming took 0 bases from V and 5 from J, leaving 11 bases between them. The CDR3: CASSLDPGRDEQYF. The DNA for the CDR3 is TGTGCCAGCAGCTTAGATCCCGGCCGGGACGAGCAGTACTTC. The variable domain in full, completed from reference TRBV11-2 and TRBJ2-7, reads EAGVAQSPRYKIIEKRQSVAFWCNPISGHATLYWYQQILGQGPKLLIQFQNNGVVDDSQLPKDRFSAERLKGVDSTLKIQPAKLEDSAVYLCASSLDPGRDEQYFGPGTRLTVT.

The chain employs TRBV29-1 and TRBJ2-1, with 10 bases matching TRBD2. Germline CDR1 is SQVTM and CDR2 is ANQGSEA. CDR3 size: 13 residues. V lost 5 bases to trimming and J lost 4 bases; unmatched junction nucleotides: 2. Here the CDR3 reads CSVPSGGYNEQFF. The CDR3 DNA reads as TGCAGCGTTCCTAGCGGGGGTTACAATGAGCAGTTCTTC.